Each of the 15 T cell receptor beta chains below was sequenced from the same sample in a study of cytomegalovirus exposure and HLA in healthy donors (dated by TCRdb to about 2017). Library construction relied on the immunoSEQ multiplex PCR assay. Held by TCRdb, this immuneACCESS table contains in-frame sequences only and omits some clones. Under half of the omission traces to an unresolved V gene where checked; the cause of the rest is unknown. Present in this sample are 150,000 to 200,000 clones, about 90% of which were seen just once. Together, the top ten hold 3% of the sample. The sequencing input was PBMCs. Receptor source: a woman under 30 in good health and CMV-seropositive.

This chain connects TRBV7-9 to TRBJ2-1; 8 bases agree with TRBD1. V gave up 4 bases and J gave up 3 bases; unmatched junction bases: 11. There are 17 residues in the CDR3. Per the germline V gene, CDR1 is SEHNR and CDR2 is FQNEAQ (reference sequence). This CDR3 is CASSSPGGQVVYNEQFF. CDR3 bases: TGTGCCAGCAGCTCCCCCGGGGGACAGGTCGTCTACAATGAGCAGTTCTTC.

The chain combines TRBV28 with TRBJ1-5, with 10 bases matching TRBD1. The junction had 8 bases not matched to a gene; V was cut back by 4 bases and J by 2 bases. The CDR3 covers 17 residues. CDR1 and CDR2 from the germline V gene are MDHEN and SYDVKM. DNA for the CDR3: TGTGCCAGCAGTTCCACCGGGACAGGGGCGGGCAATCAGCCCCAGCATTTT. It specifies CASSSTGTGAGNQPQHF.

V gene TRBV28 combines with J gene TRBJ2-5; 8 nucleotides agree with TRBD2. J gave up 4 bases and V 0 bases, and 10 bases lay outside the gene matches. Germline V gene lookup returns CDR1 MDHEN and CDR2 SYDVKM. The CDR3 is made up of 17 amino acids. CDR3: CASSLWSGLAGRETQYF. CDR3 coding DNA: TGTGCCAGCAGTTTATGGTCCGGACTAGCAGGGAGAGAGACCCAGTACTTC.

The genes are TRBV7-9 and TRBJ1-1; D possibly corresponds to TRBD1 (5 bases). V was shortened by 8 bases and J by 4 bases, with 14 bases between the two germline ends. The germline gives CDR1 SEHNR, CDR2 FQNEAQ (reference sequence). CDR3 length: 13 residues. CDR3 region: CASPTEGTTEAFF. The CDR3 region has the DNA TGTGCCAGCCCCACGGAGGGGACCACTGAAGCTTTCTTT.

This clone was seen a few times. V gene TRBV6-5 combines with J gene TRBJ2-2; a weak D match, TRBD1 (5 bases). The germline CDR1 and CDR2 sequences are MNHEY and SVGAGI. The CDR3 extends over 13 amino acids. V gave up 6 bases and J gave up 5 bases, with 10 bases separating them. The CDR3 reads CASRPQGTGELFF. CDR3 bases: TGTGCCAGCAGGCCCCAGGGAACCGGGGAGCTGTTTTTT.

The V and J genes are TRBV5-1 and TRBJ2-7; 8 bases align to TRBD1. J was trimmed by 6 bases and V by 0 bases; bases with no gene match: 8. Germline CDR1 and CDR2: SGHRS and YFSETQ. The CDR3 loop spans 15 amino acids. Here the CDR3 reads CASSLVGTGAREQYF. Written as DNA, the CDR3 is TGCGCCAGCAGCTTGGTAGGGACAGGCGCTCGCGAGCAGTACTTC.

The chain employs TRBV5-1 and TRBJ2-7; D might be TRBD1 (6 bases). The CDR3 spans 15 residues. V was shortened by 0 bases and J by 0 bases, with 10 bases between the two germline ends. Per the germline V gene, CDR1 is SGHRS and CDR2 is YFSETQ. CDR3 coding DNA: TGCGCCAGCAGCTTGGGACAGGACCCCTCCTACGAGCAGTACTTC. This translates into CASSLGQDPSYEQYF.

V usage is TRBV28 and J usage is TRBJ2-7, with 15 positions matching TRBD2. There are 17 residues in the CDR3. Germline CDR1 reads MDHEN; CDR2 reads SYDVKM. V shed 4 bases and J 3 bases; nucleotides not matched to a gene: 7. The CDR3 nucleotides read TGTGCCAGCAGTTCGTGGACTAGCGGGAGGGCCCACTACGAGCAGTACTTC. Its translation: CASSSWTSGRAHYEQYF.

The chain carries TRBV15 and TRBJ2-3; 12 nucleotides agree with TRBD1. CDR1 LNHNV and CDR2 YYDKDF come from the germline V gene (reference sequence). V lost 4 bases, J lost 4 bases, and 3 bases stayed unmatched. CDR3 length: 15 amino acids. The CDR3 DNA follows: TGTGCCACCAGCACCGGGACAGGGGGCTCAGATACGCAGTATTTT. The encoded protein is CATSTGTGGSDTQYF.

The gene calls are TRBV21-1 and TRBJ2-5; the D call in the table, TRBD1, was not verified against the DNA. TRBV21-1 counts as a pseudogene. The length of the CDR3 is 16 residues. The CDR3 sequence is CASSKAPGRQKETQYF. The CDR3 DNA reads TGTGCCAGCAGCAAAGCACCCGGCAGGCAAAAAGAGACCCAGTACTTC.

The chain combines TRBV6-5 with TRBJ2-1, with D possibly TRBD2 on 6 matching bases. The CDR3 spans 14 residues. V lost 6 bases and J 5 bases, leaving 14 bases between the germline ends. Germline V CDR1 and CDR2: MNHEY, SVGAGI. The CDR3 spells CASRGTVQNNEQFF. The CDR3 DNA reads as TGTGCCAGCAGGGGGACTGTTCAGAACAATGAGCAGTTCTTC.

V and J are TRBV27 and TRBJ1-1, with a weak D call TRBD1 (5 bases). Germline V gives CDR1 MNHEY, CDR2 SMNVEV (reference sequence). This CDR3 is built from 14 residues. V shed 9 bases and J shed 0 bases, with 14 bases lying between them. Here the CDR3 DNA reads TGTGCCAGTCGCCGTCAGGACATGAACACTGAAGCTTTCTTT. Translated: CASRRQDMNTEAFF.

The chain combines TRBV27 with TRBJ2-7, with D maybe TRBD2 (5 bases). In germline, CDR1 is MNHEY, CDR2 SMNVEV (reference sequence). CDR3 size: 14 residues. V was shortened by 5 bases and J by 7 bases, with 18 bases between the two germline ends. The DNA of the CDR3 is TGTGCCAGCAGTGCCAGACTGGACGCGGGTGAGCAGTACTTC. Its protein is CASSARLDAGEQYF.

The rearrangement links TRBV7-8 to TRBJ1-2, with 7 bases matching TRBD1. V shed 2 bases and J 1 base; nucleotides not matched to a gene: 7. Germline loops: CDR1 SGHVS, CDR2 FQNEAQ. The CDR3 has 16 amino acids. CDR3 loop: CASSLPGQAFNYGYTF. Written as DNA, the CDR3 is TGTGCCAGCAGCTTACCTGGACAGGCGTTTAACTATGGCTACACCTTC. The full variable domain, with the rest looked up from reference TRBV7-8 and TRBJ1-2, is GAGVSQSPRYKVAKRGQDVALRCDPISGHVSLFWYQQALGQGPEFLTYFQNEAQLDKSGLPSDRFFAERPEGSVSTLKIQRTQQEDSAVYLCASSLPGQAFNYGYTFGSGTRLTVV.

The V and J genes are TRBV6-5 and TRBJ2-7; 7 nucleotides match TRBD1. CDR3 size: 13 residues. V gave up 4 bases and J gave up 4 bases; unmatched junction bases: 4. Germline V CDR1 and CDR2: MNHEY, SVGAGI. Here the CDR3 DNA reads TGTGCCAGCAGTTCGAGACAGGGATACGAGCAGTACTTC. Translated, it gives CASSSRQGYEQYF.